This T cell receptor (beta chain) came from a study of OX40 agonist ivuxolimab in advanced cancers. Germline CDR1 reads SGDLS; CDR2 reads YYNGEE. J gave up 2 bases and V 4 bases, and 6 bases lay outside the gene matches. The CDR3 is 14 residues long. Findings and limits, study-wide: The authors also found low normalized T-cell clonal expansion in some nonresponders. At doses 0.1 to 3.0 mg/kg, CD4+ and CD8+ clones expanded.

Assay used: immunoSEQ multiplex PCR; TCRdb lists only in-frame clones, some missing. The data hold tens of thousands of clones, with roughly 90% observed a single time. With respect to this clone: Its antigen is as yet unknown.

The origin of this receptor is an adult with an advanced solid tumor such as melanoma, head and neck, liver or kidney cancer. V gene TRBV9 combines with J gene TRBJ2-7; 7 bases align to TRBD2. The sample in question was CD4+ or CD8+ T cells sorted from blood, obtained in a trial of the OX40 agonist ivuxolimab. DNA for the CDR3: TGTGCCAGCAGCCCGAGCGGGGTGCCCTACGAGCAGTACTTC. This translates into CASSPSGVPYEQYF.